The present TCR beta chain was sequenced within a study of cytomegalovirus exposure and HLA in healthy donors. Whole-study findings and limits: The study labeled 150 to 200 TCR beta chains cytomegalovirus-associated.

The CDR3 consists of 15 residues. Germline V lookup: CDR1 MNHEY, CDR2 SMNVEV (reference sequence). V trimming: 5 bases; J trimming: 4 bases; junction bases outside the gene matches: 7. The donors were part of the validation cohort of 100 to 150 subjects. That cohort was separate from the first cohort, which comprised fewer than 800 subjects. Sequencing was performed with immunoSEQ multiplex PCR; in TCRdb, only in-frame clones are kept and a portion is missing. The sample lists over 120,000 clones, roughly nine tenths occurring once. In its sample, this clone was seen once. What it binds is not known. The source of this sequence is a woman between 18 and 29 years old in good health and CMV-seropositive. Sequenced input: PBMCs. The J gene is TRBJ1-1, the V gene TRBV27, with 10 nucleotides matching TRBD1. CDR3 in DNA: TGTGCCAGCAGTATAAGGACAGGGGGTAGCACTGAAGCTTTCTTT. It specifies CASSIRTGGSTEAFF.